The entry that follows covers one TCR beta chain sequence. What it binds is not known. A second PCR of about 7 to 12 cycles used a sample-barcoded 5' primer and a J-beta primer mix. Via MiXCR, TCRdb re-called the 5' RACE reads, giving one row per CDR3 protein. The table has approximately 850,000 distinct CDR3 sequences, approximately 44% seen once. The source of the sample is a study of blood T cells in healthy people across ages. Notes on the study in general: Observed TCR beta diversity showed a strong correlation with the percentage of naive T cells as measured by flow cytometry. A roughly linear fall in TCR beta diversity per million T cells was seen with increasing age.

The material sequenced was blood. The source is a man aged 60 to 75 in good health.

The CDR3 DNA sequence: TGTGCCAGCAGCTCCTTGTCTAGCGGGAGGGGTGAGCAGTTCTTC. It is translated as CASSSLSSGRGEQFF. The chain has TRBV7-2 and TRBJ2-1; 12 bases are a match to TRBD2. Germline V gives CDR1 SGHTA, CDR2 FQGNSA. This CDR3 has 15 amino acids. With 4 bases clipped from V and 9 bases from J, the junction kept 7 bases outside the gene matches. The variable domain in full, completed from reference TRBV7-2 and TRBJ2-1, reads GAGVSQSPSNKVTEKGKDVELRCDPISGHTALYWYRQSLGQGLEFLIYFQGNSAPDKSGLPSDRFSAERTGGSVSTLTIQRTQQEDSAVYLCASSSLSSGRGEQFFGPGTRLTVL.